This TCR beta chain was sequenced for a study of cytomegalovirus exposure and HLA in healthy donors (dated by TCRdb to the late 2010s). About the full investigation: According to an earlier analysis of a few hundred of the donors, roughly 180 million T cells yielded 117 million unique TCR beta sequences and approximately 300 Gb of sequence data. Around 320 gigabases of sequencing data and 80 million or so unique TCR sequences were included in an early release covering 550 to 800 HLA-typed donors. Of the roughly 390 genotyped donors, 81% were placed in the genetic ancestry cluster associated with self-reported Caucasian donors. The study was designed to test whether signatures of past pathogen exposure could be identified by cataloging public T cell receptors. Using immunosequencing, the study profiled T cell repertoires from some 670 subjects and related those repertoires to cytomegalovirus serostatus. In addition to the first cohort of 666 subjects, a separate validation cohort of under 150 different subjects was used. To predict cytomegalovirus infection status, the study combined high-throughput TCR immunosequencing, statistical association of individual TCRs with disease status, and machine learning. To study patterns of TCR occurrence, a later analysis re-analyzed previously published TCR beta repertoires from around 660 donors and added high-resolution HLA genotyping. Rather than drawing on any new phenotypic data, the later analysis identified candidate immune exposures from TCR beta sequences and the way those sequences occurred across donors. In an earlier analysis of 500 to 650 of the donors, high-throughput TCR beta sequencing was used to judge whether each TCR beta V gene segment behaved as functional or pseudogenic. Alongside the repertoire data, information on donor age, sex, ethnicity and CMV serostatus was compiled. A later genetic analysis took genome-wide SNP genotypes for about three fifths of the roughly 700 donors and used that subset as a discovery cohort. Every discovery cohort repertoire had been produced on one sequencing platform. HLA typing covered class I and class II loci at four-digit resolution. The number of donors typed differed by locus, with 629-630 for A, B, C, DRB1 and DQB1, over 500 for DQA1, some 570 for DPA1, and around 460 for DPB1. Roughly 5 DR-DQ haplotypes were handled as single units for association and clustering, since linkage in the cohort was strong. Across 300 to 400 genotyped donors of the cohort, an average of 235,054 unique TCR beta nucleotide sequences per donor were sequenced, and approximately 17% of those sequences were non-productive. The full study reports these points: According to the authors, the approach could potentially be generalized to other disease states and immunological phenotypes. Several of the top co-occurrence clusters appeared to be linked to parvovirus B19, influenza, CMV and Epstein-Barr virus, according to a later analysis. In an earlier analysis of around 600 of the donors, most TCR beta V segments were observed in productive rearrangements about 87% or about 30% of the time, broadly matching IMGT annotations. The study listed 150 to 200 TCR beta chains as associated with cytomegalovirus. A later genetic analysis reported fewer N-insertions in productive TCRs among donors in an Asian-associated ancestry cluster than the approximately 700-donor mean. Sequencing depth was assumed to be roughly uniform across donors in the presence/absence analyses, though that assumption may not hold. Linkage disequilibrium might explain the correlated functional status among segregating V segments, but an unknown experimental factor could not be excluded. In this cohort, only TCR beta chains were sequenced, and detectable features were limited by the absence of alpha or paired-chain data. Because some donors lacked HLA typing at each locus, the association tests relied only on the typed subset. A cluster of highly shared sequence variants was judged likely to represent a technical artifact of the sequencing pipeline. In both the original and validation cohorts, the classifier was reported to diagnose cytomegalovirus status with high specificity and sensitivity. While some public TCRs were present in many individuals, most TCR sequences turned up only very rarely across donors. An association between a missense DCLRE1C variant and V-gene and J-gene trimming of TCR beta chains was found in a later genetic analysis and replicated in an independent cohort. When HLA alleles, especially DR and DQ, strongly co-occurred, attributing TCR associations to individual alleles was difficult. A few of the identified cytomegalovirus-associated TCR beta chains were confirmed in vitro to be specific for cytomegalovirus antigens. CMV serostatus was the only immune exposure information available for the cohort. A further reported finding was that TCR beta sequences accurately predicted the HLA-A and HLA-B alleles for most subjects in the first cohort. Because the 87-base-pair reads could not distinguish some IMGT-functional V segments, including TRBV6-2 and TRBV6-3, those segments were excluded. At a false discovery rate of 0.05, a later analysis linked 16,951 TCR beta sequences to specific HLA alleles. In a later analysis, HLA-associated TCR beta chains showed more clonal expansion and lower generation probabilities than non-associated chains that were equally common. About 15 rarely observed V segments, including chromosome 9 orphons, were excluded from the earlier analysis of about 500 of the donors because counts were too low. A later analysis found that most CMV-associated TCR beta chains appeared HLA-restricted, with HLA associations seemingly driven largely by CMV exposure. In a later analysis, TCR association rates were found to vary across HLA loci, with the most associated TCRs seen for DRB1 alleles and the fewest for HLA-C alleles.

Cut back by 3 bases and 3 bases, the V and J ends lie 5 bases apart. The CDR3 has 11 amino acids, counting the end cysteine and phenylalanine. Here the CDR3 DNA is all that survives: 33 bases in frame from base 1. CDR1 DFQATT and CDR2 SNEGSKA were looked up in the germline V gene (reference sequence). As for this clone: Its specific antigen is unknown. Base qualities are not at hand, and no much larger clone is one base apart.

The library was made by the immunoSEQ multiplex PCR assay. The multiplex PCR relied on a mix of 60 forward primers for TCR Vbeta segments and 13 reverse primers for TCR Jbeta segments. A multiplex PCR assay on genomic DNA amplified the CDR3 region of rearranged TCR beta genes. Amplified TCR beta libraries were sequenced as 87-base-pair reads on the Illumina HiSeq System. Per the authors' processing: A later analysis counted tens of millions of unique TCR beta chains across the 690 or so repertoires, and 9 million to 14 million of these chains were shared by at least two donors. A nearest-neighbor algorithm error-corrected the raw reads and collapsed the reads into unique sequences, merging closely related sequences to remove PCR and sequencing errors. V, D and J gene segments were assigned by aligning CDR3 sequences to IMGT reference sequences. For a sequence to be retained, at least a six-nucleotide match to both a V gene segment and a J gene segment was required. Rearrangements were called productive when the CDR3 lacked stop codons and stayed in frame with V and J; all others were non-productive. CDR3 was defined according to IMGT convention as the region running from the second conserved V-encoded cysteine to the conserved J-encoded phenylalanine. The earlier analysis of about 590 of the donors excluded sequences that lacked an unambiguous match to a single V gene segment. An earlier analysis of some 500 of the donors classified V segments as functional when productive rearrangements were above 56.7% and as segregating when the standard deviation between donors was above 5%. A statistical classification framework was developed to diagnose cytomegalovirus status using the catalog of TCR beta chain sequences. In a later analysis, V and J genes were assigned by comparing TCR nucleotide sequences against IMGT/GENE-DB human TR gene sequences. Using the TCRdist pipeline, a later analysis assigned CDR3 sequences along with most-parsimonious VDJ recombination scenarios. In a later analysis, each TCR beta chain was defined by its CDR3 amino acid sequence together with its V-gene family, and reads without a unique V-gene family were excluded. To address suspected cross-contamination and a sequencing artifact, a later analysis removed roughly 580 highly shared, low-generation-probability nucleotide sequences. For each public chain, a later analysis derived a clonal expansion index from normalized ranks of inferred template counts within each repertoire. Generation probabilities in a later analysis came from a VDJ recombination model fitted to out-of-frame rearrangements, and those results were checked against IGoR. In a later analysis, hypergeometric tests were used to score TCR-TCR, TCR-HLA and TCR-CMV co-occurrence, with a repertoire-size bias correction applied to TCR pairs. False discovery rates were estimated in a later analysis by permuting HLA or CMV assignments 20 times. In a later analysis, co-occurring TCRs were grouped with DBSCAN, and TCRdist sequence similarity was added when clustering was performed within HLA-allele-positive subsets. Repertoires with fewer than 30,000 or more than 120,000 public chains, plus five repertoires with anomalous nucleotide sharing, were excluded from co-occurrence clustering. Held by TCRdb, this immuneACCESS table contains in-frame sequences only and omits some clones. Under half of the omission traces to an unresolved V gene where checked; the cause of the rest is unknown. That table furnishes V, J and clone size, whereas the DNA furnished D and trimming. The sample profile shows some 110,000 clones; around 84% of them were found once. Clones ranked in the top ten supply around 23% of the sample.

The cohort comprised around 700 healthy bone marrow donors. Cohort members were all nominally healthy when sampled, although unrecorded immune exposures were likely present. The donor tested CMV seropositive and was one of the 289 seropositive cohort members. A peripheral blood sample was collected from each donor, and TCR beta sequencing was performed on peripheral blood mononuclear cells. The Qiagen DNeasy Blood Extraction Kit was used to extract genomic DNA from the blood cell samples. Sequenced material: PBMCs. This receptor chain uses TRBV20-1 and TRBJ1-1, with the D gene too uncertain to name. The sequence was collected from a man under 40 in good health and CMV-seropositive. The CDR3 reads CSARQDTEAFF. The sequenced DNA: TGCAGTGCTAGGCAGGACACTGAAGCTTTCTTT.